The text below deals with one TCR beta chain. The data belong to a study of OX40 agonist ivuxolimab in advanced cancers. Study information: Clinicians treated patients with ivuxolimab, an agonistic anti-OX40 (CD134) antibody.

Sequencing was performed with immunoSEQ multiplex PCR; in TCRdb, only in-frame clones are kept and a portion is missing. The sample gives tens of thousands of clones, 91% of which show up once; about 4% is in the top ten. Germline-derived CDR1 and CDR2 are LNHNV and YYDKDF (reference sequence). This CDR3 has 17 amino acids. V was cut by 1 base and J by 4 bases, with 16 bases left in between. Source: CD4+ or CD8+ T cells sorted from blood, taken in a trial of the OX40 agonist ivuxolimab. The receptor was isolated from an adult with an advanced solid tumor such as melanoma, head and neck, liver or kidney cancer. The chain has TRBV15 and TRBJ1-4; D gene uncertain. The CDR3 spells CATSRVFRSALNEKLFF. CDR3 in DNA: TGTGCCACCAGCAGAGTTTTCCGATCAGCCCTTAATGAAAAACTGTTTTTT.